This TCR beta chain was retrieved from a study of cytomegalovirus exposure and HLA in healthy donors. Comment on this clone: No antigen is known for it.

Study results and limitations: Some 150 TCR beta chains were listed as cytomegalovirus-associated.

Assay used: immunoSEQ multiplex PCR; TCRdb lists only in-frame clones, some missing. The repertoire holds 250,000 to 350,000 clones, with roughly 90% as singletons. Germline V gene data show CDR1 as MNHNY and CDR2 as SVGAGI (reference sequence). The CDR3 runs 15 residues. Deletions cut 4 bases from V and 0 bases from J, with 13 bases between. The TCR sequence derives from a young woman in good health and CMV-seronegative. The chain employs TRBV6-6 and TRBJ2-7; a weak D match, TRBD1 (5 bases). Sequencing used PBMCs. CDR3 protein: CASSWTPDSSYEQYF. In nucleotides, the CDR3 is TGTGCCAGCAGTTGGACACCCGACAGCTCCTACGAGCAGTACTTC.